The next 21 T cell receptor beta chains were all read from a single sample in a study of T cell responses to AZD1222 COVID-19 vaccine. Repertoires were generated with immunoSEQ multiplex PCR, while TCRdb's copy carries only in-frame clones and drops some. The sample lists about 140,000 clones, more than 85% occurring once. The material sequenced was peripheral blood, taken on day 0 of MenACWY control vaccination. The receptors shown here come from an adult in good health.

The chain recombines TRBV15 with TRBJ1-1; no firm D call. V shed 0 bases and J shed 0 bases, with 5 bases lying between them. Germline V lookup: CDR1 LNHNV, CDR2 YYDKDF (reference sequence). The length of the CDR3 is 14 residues. The CDR3 sequence: CATSRDLMNTEAFF. CDR3 sequence (DNA): TGTGCCACCAGCAGAGATCTGATGAACACTGAAGCTTTCTTT.

The gene calls are TRBV4-2 and TRBJ2-1; TRBD2 matches at 8 bases. The germline CDR1 and CDR2 sequences are LGHNA and YNFKEQ. Trimming took 0 bases from V and 9 from J; bases not matched to a gene: 10. This CDR3 is built from 16 residues. The CDR3 nucleotides read TGTGCCAGCAGCCAAGATGGGGCCGGGGGGGCCAGTGAGCAGTTCTTC. As protein: CASSQDGAGGASEQFF.

J is TRBJ2-1 and V is TRBV4-1; 8 nucleotides agree with TRBD2. In germline, CDR1 is MGHRA, CDR2 YSYEKL. V lost 0 bases to trimming and J lost 2 bases; unmatched junction nucleotides: 6. The CDR3 extends over 17 amino acids. Here the CDR3 reads CASSQDAAGAAYNEQFF. The CDR3 bases are TGCGCCAGCAGCCAAGATGCAGCGGGAGCGGCCTACAATGAGCAGTTCTTC.

The chain has TRBV19 and TRBJ1-1; 9 nucleotides line up with TRBD1. The CDR3 is made up of 15 amino acids. The junction had 7 bases not matched to a gene; V was cut back by 4 bases and J by 4 bases. Germline V CDR1 and CDR2: LNHDA, SQIVND (reference sequence). CDR3 in DNA: TGTGCCAGTAGTACCGCAGGACAGGGGACCACTGAAGCTTTCTTT. Encoded protein: CASSTAGQGTTEAFF.

The chain joins TRBV2 to TRBJ2-1; tentatively, D is TRBD1 or TRBD2 (5 bases each). The CDR3 loop spans 14 amino acids. Germline CDR1 and CDR2: SNHLY and FYNNEI. V lost 7 bases, J lost 8 bases, and 18 bases lay in between. The CDR3 here is CASNRGVIKDEQFF. CDR3 DNA sequence: TGTGCCAGCAATCGGGGCGTGATTAAAGATGAGCAGTTCTTC.

This rearrangement joins TRBV9 to TRBJ2-2; TRBD1 is a possible D gene (5 bases). There are 15 residues in the CDR3. V was shortened by 0 bases and J by 0 bases, with 6 bases between the two germline ends. Germline CDR1 is SGDLS and CDR2 is YYNGEE. The CDR3 DNA is TGTGCCAGCAGCGTAGCAGGGTCGAACACCGGGGAGCTGTTTTTT. Translation: CASSVAGSNTGELFF. The entire variable domain, with the rest obtained from reference TRBV9 and TRBJ2-2, is as follows: DSGVTQTPKHLITATGQRVTLRCSPRSGDLSVYWYQQSLDQGLQFLIQYYNGEERAKGNILERFSAQQFPDLHSELNLSSLELGDSALYFCASSVAGSNTGELFFGEGSRLTVL.

This clone is a singleton in its sample. DNA for the CDR3: TGCGCCAGCAGCCGGACAGAGAACACTGAAGCTTTCTTT. Encoded protein: CASSRTENTEAFF. This chain uses TRBV4-3 with TRBJ1-1; tentative D call: TRBD1 (6 bases). This CDR3 comprises 13 residues. Trimming stripped 4 bases from V and 1 base from J, with 7 bases between. From germline, CDR1 is LGHNA and CDR2 YSLEER.

The chain recombines TRBV27 with TRBJ2-1; 15 bases are a match to TRBD2. With 6 bases clipped from V and 10 bases from J, the junction kept 4 bases outside the gene matches. The CDR3 is 14 amino acids. Germline-derived CDR1 and CDR2 are MNHEY and SMNVEV (reference sequence). The CDR3 region is CASRGLAGGIEQFF. In DNA, the CDR3 is TGTGCCAGCAGAGGACTAGCGGGGGGGATAGAGCAGTTCTTC.

This chain connects TRBV27 to TRBJ2-3; a weak D match, TRBD2 (5 bases). The V gene lost 5 bases and the J gene lost 4 bases, with 19 bases spanning the gap. CDR3 size: 16 residues. The germline V gene encodes CDR1 MNHEY and CDR2 SMNVEV (reference sequence). CDR3 DNA: TGTGCCAGCAGTCGTGGGTCTAGCTTTTTTTCAGATACGCAGTATTTT. Protein product: CASSRGSSFFSDTQYF.

The chain joins TRBV20-1 to TRBJ1-2, with D maybe TRBD1 (5 bases). Looked up from germline, CDR1 is DFQATT and CDR2 is SNEGSKA (reference sequence). Trimming removed 7 bases from V and 4 bases from J, with 10 bases in between. The CDR3 sequence is 11 residues long. CDR3 amino acids: CSGSRAYGYTF. CDR3 DNA sequence: TGCAGTGGGTCCAGGGCCTATGGCTACACCTTC.

The V and J genes are TRBV30 and TRBJ2-4; no reliable D call. Germline CDR1 GTSNPN, CDR2 SVGIG (reference sequence). The CDR3 loop spans 13 amino acids. DNA for the CDR3: TGTGCAACAGAGACCGTAGCCAAAAACATTCAGTACTTC. This translates into CATETVAKNIQYF.

The J gene is TRBJ1-2, the V gene TRBV4-2, with D hard to call. The CDR3 is 16 residues long. Deletions cut 1 base from V and 1 base from J, with 13 bases between. In germline, CDR1 is LGHNA, CDR2 YNFKEQ. The CDR3 loop is CASSQVRSAINYGYTF. As DNA, the CDR3 is TGTGCCAGCAGCCAAGTTAGGTCAGCTATTAACTATGGCTACACCTTC.

The chain employs TRBV18 and TRBJ2-1; 13 bases are shared with TRBD2. CDR1 is KGHSH, CDR2 LQKENI, per germline. The CDR3 extends over 17 amino acids. The J segment lost 3 bases and the V segment lost 3 bases, leaving 5 bases of the junction unmatched. The CDR3 DNA sequence: TGTGCCAGCTCACCTACATGGACTAGCGGGGGCTACAATGAGCAGTTCTTC. Its translation: CASSPTWTSGGYNEQFF.

This chain links TRBV12-3 or TRBV12-4 with TRBJ1-2; D is unclear. V was trimmed by 8 bases and J by 4 bases, leaving 8 bases between them. The CDR3 spans 11 residues. Written as DNA, the CDR3 is TGTGCCAGCGCCAAGGGCTATGGCTACACCTTC. Its translation is CASAKGYGYTF.

This chain connects TRBV30 to TRBJ1-6, with D tentatively TRBD1 (6 bases). CDR1 is GTSNPN, CDR2 SVGIG, per germline (reference sequence). The V end was cut by 1 base, the J end by 7 bases, with 14 bases between. The CDR3 loop spans 15 amino acids. CDR3: CAWSGVGAVNSPLHF. The CDR3 DNA follows: TGTGCCTGGAGTGGGGTGGGGGCCGTGAATTCACCCCTCCACTTT.

This clone was counted a few times. The V and J genes are TRBV27 and TRBJ1-6; D gene unclear. The CDR3 is 14 residues long. In germline, CDR1 is MNHEY, CDR2 SMNVEV (reference sequence). V lost 5 bases and J 4 bases, leaving 9 bases between the germline ends. CDR3 amino acids: CASSRPAYNSPLHF. The CDR3 nucleotides are TGTGCCAGCAGTAGGCCTGCTTATAATTCACCCCTCCACTTT.

The rearrangement joins TRBV7-9 to TRBJ2-3; 15 nucleotides match TRBD2. With 5 bases clipped from V and 4 bases from J, the junction kept 7 bases outside the gene matches. Germline V gene sequence: CDR1 SEHNR, CDR2 FQNEAQ (reference sequence). The CDR3 has 17 residues. The CDR3 sequence: CASSGGTSGGQADTQYF. In nucleotides, the CDR3 is TGTGCCAGCAGCGGAGGGACTAGCGGGGGGCAGGCAGATACGCAGTATTTT.

The CDR3 DNA reads TGTGCCAGCAGCCTTCAGCCCGGGACAGCGGATAGCAATCAGCCCCAGCATTTT. Translating it yields CASSLQPGTADSNQPQHF. This chain links TRBV7-6 with TRBJ1-5; 7 nucleotides agree with TRBD1. The V gene's germline CDR1 is SGHVS and CDR2 FNYEAQ. Trimming took 5 bases from V and 0 from J; bases not matched to a gene: 13. The CDR3 runs 18 residues.

The gene calls are TRBV6-2 or TRBV6-3 and TRBJ1-3; tentatively, D is TRBD1 (6 bases). Trimming left V 4 bases short and J 4 bases short, with 14 bases between. The V gene's germline CDR1 is MNHEY and CDR2 SVGEGT. CDR3 length equals 15 residues. The CDR3 bases are TGTGCCAGCAGTTCCCCTGCAGGGGAAGGAAACACCATATATTTT. Translating it yields CASSSPAGEGNTIYF.

V and J are TRBV5-6 and TRBJ2-7; possibly TRBD1 for D (6 bases). The germline V gene encodes CDR1 SGHDT and CDR2 YYEEEE. CDR3 length equals 16 residues. V was shortened by 1 base and J by 3 bases, with 17 bases between the two germline ends. The CDR3 here is CASSLRGWSGDYEQYF. CDR3 nucleotides: TGTGCCAGCAGCTTGAGGGGTTGGTCAGGGGACTACGAGCAGTACTTC.

The chain couples TRBV2 to TRBJ2-7; maybe TRBD2 (6 bases). This CDR3 region has 16 residues. V lost 7 bases, J lost 2 bases, and 21 bases lay in between. The germline V gene has CDR1 SNHLY and CDR2 FYNNEI. CDR3 residues: CASKEGPFLRTYEQYF. The CDR3 region has the DNA TGTGCCAGCAAGGAGGGGCCGTTCCTTCGAACCTACGAGCAGTACTTC. Full variable domain (remainder filled in from reference TRBV2 and TRBJ2-7): EPEVTQTPSHQVTQMGQEVILRCVPISNHLYFYWYRQILGQKVEFLVSFYNNEISEKSEIFDDQFSVERPDGSNFTLKIRSTKLEDSAMYFCASKEGPFLRTYEQYFGPGTRLTVT.